These T cell receptor beta chains were read from a single sample in a study of blood T cells in healthy people across ages. TCRdb called the 5' RACE reads again in MiXCR, with one record for every CDR3 protein. The sample has 1 million or so distinct CDR3 sequences, roughly 45% seen once. Specimen: blood. These receptors all come from a woman in her fifties or sixties in good health. The CDR3 runs from the conserved cysteine through the conserved F or W.

J	V	CDR3
.	TRBV11-2	CASSSTTSLIETQYF
TRBJ1-4	TRBV30	CAWRQGGSEKLFF
TRBJ2-3	TRBV20-1	CSATRTSGSTDTQYF
TRBJ1-5	TRBV7-8	CASSLGSGTFSNQPQHF
TRBJ2-6	TRBV12-3/TRBV12-4	CASTYSGANVLTF
TRBJ1-1	TRBV12-3/TRBV12-4	CASMIRQGHAFF
TRBJ2-1	TRBV6-2/TRBV6-3	CASSWGTEFFSYNEQFF
TRBJ2-1	TRBV15	CATSRDRNKNEQFF
TRBJ2-3	TRBV6-5	CASSDLRGGGQYF
TRBJ2-7	TRBV21-1	CASILQGIVDEQYF
TRBJ2-7	TRBV27	CASRRKTSIYEQYF
TRBJ2-7	TRBV27	CASGLGGDYEQYF
.	TRBV9	CASSSEWETQYF
TRBJ2-6	TRBV3-1	CASSQQLQGAWGANVLTF
TRBJ2-7	TRBV29-1	CSARTGDEQYF
TRBJ2-3	TRBV28	CASNTAGLAGRDTQYF
TRBJ2-7	TRBV27	CASSFRGDDPYEQYF
TRBJ2-5	TRBV2	CASSEARPPFDREQYF
TRBJ1-5	TRBV20-1	CSVRVQRDQPQHF
TRBJ2-1	TRBV7-8	CASRPRGAAEQFF
TRBJ2-1	TRBV2	CASRKGGPQQFF
TRBJ2-2	TRBV2	CASSKNRGGELFF
TRBJ2-3	TRBV5-1	CASSIIGQGGTDTQYF
TRBJ1-2	TRBV15	CATSGTRFPIGYTF
TRBJ2-5	TRBV29-1	CSVDGSHETQYF
TRBJ2-3	TRBV12-3/TRBV12-4	CASSTQGTSTDTQYF
TRBJ2-7	TRBV20-1	CSARDSRRASYEQYF
TRBJ1-2	TRBV7-9	CASSPTAGTAYGYTF
TRBJ1-2	TRBV29-1	CSARQGGNYGYTF
TRBJ1-5	TRBV20-1	CSAREVESSDQPQHF
TRBJ2-5	TRBV12-3/TRBV12-4	CASSTVWDGETQYF
TRBJ2-7	TRBV5-1	CASRFESEQYF
TRBJ2-5	TRBV20-1	CSATAGGGETQYF
TRBJ2-5	TRBV15	CATSSTPGPGTQYF
TRBJ2-1	TRBV7-9	CASSRLRTSGRVGNEQFF
TRBJ1-2	TRBV27	CASSLHPIDGYTF
TRBJ2-7	TRBV7-9	CASSDGGLSYEQYF
TRBJ1-2	TRBV11-2	CASSLGGTAQGRGYTF